This TCR beta chain derives from a study of blood T cell repertoires in COVID-19. The CDR3 has 15 residues. J gave up 5 bases and V 5 bases, and 5 bases lay outside the gene matches. Germline V CDR1 and CDR2: SGHNT, YENEEA. Original processing methods: Amplifying reference gene primers gave estimates of nucleated cell counts. Assay: immunoSEQ multiplex PCR; the TCRdb copy retains only in-frame clones and omits some. V, J and clone size reflect that table, while D and trimming were determined from the DNA. The data contain some 70,000 clones, roughly 87% of them singletons. Sequenced sample: peripheral blood. The chain recombines TRBV11-3 with TRBJ2-2, with 10 bases identical to TRBD2. This TCR derives from a man aged 45-65 years with COVID-19, enrolled during active disease. The CDR3 DNA sequence: TGTGCCAGCAGCCAAAGCGGGAGGGTAACCGGGGAGCTGTTTTTT. Its translation is CASSQSGRVTGELFF.